This passage covers 2 T cell receptor beta chains from one sample sequenced in a study of cytomegalovirus exposure and HLA in healthy donors. Primers for the PCR totalled 60 Vbeta and 13 Jbeta. TCRdb keeps only in-frame clones here, not all; method: immunoSEQ multiplex PCR. Of approximately 130,000 clones listed, around 77% are singletons. What was sequenced was PBMCs. The receptors originated from a man aged 50 to 60 in good health and CMV-seronegative.

The chain recombines TRBV4-3 with TRBJ2-1, with TRBD2 as a possible D gene (6 bases). This CDR3 comprises 17 residues. Germline CDR1 LGHNA, CDR2 YSLEER. The V gene lost 3 bases and the J gene lost 3 bases, with 18 bases spanning the gap. The CDR3 nucleotides are TGCGCCAGCAGCCAGGCGTGGCGGGAAAATCTCTACAATGAGCAGTTCTTC. Encoded protein: CASSQAWRENLYNEQFF.

J is TRBJ2-2 and V is TRBV9; a weak D match, TRBD1 (5 bases). The CDR3 extends over 16 amino acids. V was trimmed by 0 bases and J by 3 bases, leaving 12 bases between them. Germline assignment: CDR1 SGDLS and CDR2 YYNGEE. The CDR3 protein is CASSVEMDIDTGELFF. CDR3 nucleotide sequence: TGTGCCAGCAGCGTAGAGATGGACATAGACACCGGGGAGCTGTTTTTT. Full variable domain (missing parts from reference TRBV9 and TRBJ2-2): DSGVTQTPKHLITATGQRVTLRCSPRSGDLSVYWYQQSLDQGLQFLIQYYNGEERAKGNILERFSAQQFPDLHSELNLSSLELGDSALYFCASSVEMDIDTGELFFGEGSRLTVL.